The sequence of this T cell receptor (beta chain) was determined in a study of blood T cell repertoires in COVID-19 (dated by TCRdb to about 2020). Background on the whole study: Samples covering the acute and convalescent phases of COVID-19 were provided by collaborators in the United States, Italy and Spain. The material from the prospective study consisted of cDNA or gDNA derived from T cells, B-cell-depleted T cells, or PBMCs. The dataset comprised deeply sampled blood TCRbeta repertoires from subjects exposed to, actively infected with, or recovered from COVID-19. The repertoires were made available in a free public database intended to serve as a resource for research on the immune response to SARS-CoV-2. The samples were drawn from two sources: the first 160 participants of the ongoing ImmuneRACE study, and over 950 subjects contributed by 6 global collaborators. Nearly every sample came with metadata listing a de-identified subject ID, COVID-19 status, age in years and sex. Where available, HLA class I and class II types were obtained from metadata supplied by the sample provider rather than from assay-based typing. On the study overall, not on this receptor specifically: Clinical and demographic metadata were provided uncurated, with the amount varying by source and participant.

With regard to this clone: The target of this receptor is not known. Base-call qualities are not available, and no considerably larger clone is one nucleotide away.

The collaborating institutions used their own protocols to collect whole blood in K2EDTA tubes. For TCRbeta analysis, collaborators shipped samples as frozen whole blood, isolated PBMCs, or DNA extracted from either of those sample types. Trimming takes 0 bases from V and 0 bases from J, and the germline ends sit 11 bases apart. CDR1 and CDR2, looked up from the germline V gene, are SGDLS and YYNGEE. There are 16 amino acids in the CDR3, from cysteine to phenylalanine inclusive. CDR3 DNA only is kept here, 48 bases in frame from base 1. TCRbeta CDR3 regions were amplified from genomic DNA by means of the immunoSEQ Assay, a bias-controlled multiplex PCR. Per the source publication's procedure: Within the assay, amplification of reference gene primers was used to estimate how many nucleated cells each sample contained. To quantify the absolute abundance of each unique TCRbeta CDR3 rearrangement, sequence reads were collapsed and filtered. For each sample, productive Simpson clonality was calculated as the square root of Simpson's diversity index over productive rearrangements. TCRdb stores this immuneACCESS table with in-frame sequences only. Part of the clones is absent; in the studies checked, under half of the shortfall reflects unresolved V genes, and no reason is known for the rest. From that table come the V and J calls and clone size; the DNA was used to work out D and trimming. The sample table shows around 15,000 clones, and roughly 82% are seen once. Under 25% of the sample goes to the ten largest clones.

The TCR originated in a man older than 75 with active COVID-19. The chain is encoded by TRBV9 joined to TRBJ2-3; the D gene is perhaps TRBD1, on 5 matching bases. Sequencing was done on a sample of peripheral blood. The CDR3 sequence is CASSVDAGISTDTQYF. The nucleotide sequence is given as TGTGCCAGCAGCGTAGATGCAGGGATCAGCACAGATACGCAGTATTTT. The reference TRBV9 and TRBJ2-3 proteins fill in what lies around the CDR3, so the full variable domain reads DSGVTQTPKHLITATGQRVTLRCSPRSGDLSVYWYQQSLDQGLQFLIQYYNGEERAKGNILERFSAQQFPDLHSELNLSSLELGDSALYFCASSVDAGISTDTQYFGPGTRLTVL.